The 3 T cell receptor beta chains presented below share a single source sample, sequenced in a study of graft-versus-host responses after intestinal transplantation. Their specific antigens are unknown. The method was immunoSEQ multiplex PCR; TCRdb's version includes in-frame clones alone and lacks a portion of them. Of some 130,000 clones listed, around 93% were seen once; the top ten hold more than 0.1%. This material consisted of unstimulated CD4+ T cells sorted from spleen or lymph node cells, taken before intestinal transplant. All receptors come from a human donor who received an intestinal transplant.

The sample holds one count of this clone. The chain recombines TRBV27 with TRBJ1-5, with 9 bases lining up with TRBD1. CDR3 size: 15 residues. With V trimmed by 7 bases and J by 2 bases, 6 bases remained unmatched. CDR1 and CDR2 (germline): MNHEY, SMNVEV (reference sequence). The CDR3 spells CASNTGGAGNQPQHF. The CDR3 nucleotides read TGTGCCAGCAACACAGGGGGCGCAGGCAATCAGCCCCAGCATTTT.

The rearrangement links TRBV6-6 to TRBJ2-3; 12 positions match TRBD2. V lost 7 bases to trimming and J lost 2 bases; unmatched junction nucleotides: 7. Germline lookup yields CDR1 MNHNY and CDR2 SVGAGI (reference sequence). This CDR3 contains 16 residues. The CDR3 DNA is TGTGCCAGCACCCTAAGGACTAGCGGGATCACAGATACGCAGTATTTT. It encodes CASTLRTSGITDTQYF.

Only one count was recorded for this clone. This rearrangement joins TRBV13 to TRBJ2-5; 12 bases agree with TRBD2. The CDR3 is 18 amino acids. Losses at the gene ends were 4 bases for V and 5 bases for J; bases not matched to a gene: 14. The germline CDR1 and CDR2 sequences are PRHDT and FYEKMQ (reference sequence). CDR3 coding DNA: TGTGCCAGCAGCTCTCGGCCGAAGACTAGCGGGAGAGTGGAGACCCAGTACTTC. Its translation is CASSSRPKTSGRVETQYF.